Listed below are T cell receptor beta chains from one sample, sequenced in a study of CD8+ T cells in alopecia areata. Generated by immunoSEQ multiplex PCR, the TCRdb table keeps only in-frame clones and is missing some. The sample records approximately 180,000 clones, roughly 66% being singletons. The specimen was CD4+ T cells sorted from blood, collected at week 24, from a patient treated with tofacitinib. These receptors were taken from a human donor with alopecia areata. Both conserved end residues are trimmed from each CDR3.

V	J	CDR3
TRBV9	TRBJ1-2	ASSVVGNGYT
TRBV7-2	TRBJ2-5	ASSSLGGIRETQY
TRBV10-3	TRBJ2-3	AISVDRGTDTQY
TRBV18	TRBJ2-1	ASSATGQGGEQF
TRBV5-6	TRBJ2-5	ASSFGAEETQY
TRBV27	TRBJ1-1	ASSSAMNTEAF
TRBV5-1	TRBJ2-1	ASSLRSEQF
TRBV29-1	TRBJ2-3	SATNTDTQY
TRBV9	TRBJ1-1	ASSVTGFTEAF
TRBV11-2	TRBJ2-3	ASSLDLGTDTQY
TRBV7-9	TRBJ1-6	ASSLEGLALH
TRBV25-1	TRBJ2-7	ASSTWTGTGVPYEQY
TRBV9	TRBJ2-3	ASSVSGGTDTQY
TRBV6-5	TRBJ1-1	ASSYRQSMNTEAF
TRBV30	TRBJ2-7	AWSATGGPYEQY
TRBV11-3	TRBJ1-1	ASSVTGAPHTEAF
TRBV6-5	TRBJ2-3	ACRGRGTDTQY
TRBV2	TRBJ1-1	ASSESRGAKAF
TRBV30	TRBJ2-7	AWRVSYEQY
TRBV4-1	TRBJ2-6	ASSQGQGNPGANVLT
TRBV2	TRBJ1-4	ASNTVGGEKLF
TRBV2	TRBJ1-2	ASSVKTGTSGYT
TRBV6-5	TRBJ2-3	ASGLAGATDTQY
TRBV29-1	TRBJ2-3	SAQGGLADRTDTQY
TRBV29-1	TRBJ1-1	SVESRMNTEAF
TRBV19	TRBJ1-2	ASSKTDFYGYT
TRBV25-1	TRBJ2-7	ASSPTTLGTGLYEQY
TRBV11-2	TRBJ2-2	ASSFQRNTGELF